Sequencing of this T cell receptor beta chain was carried out in a study of cytomegalovirus exposure and HLA in healthy donors. Germline lookup yields CDR1 SQVTM and CDR2 ANQGSEA. This CDR3 region has 12 residues. The V gene lost 6 bases and the J gene lost 6 bases, with 12 bases spanning the gap. Amplification used 60 Vbeta primers and 13 Jbeta primers. Data came from immunoSEQ multiplex PCR; TCRdb stores just in-frame clones and leaves some out. The sample lists more than 150,000 clones, about 85% occurring once. The V gene is TRBV29-1, the J gene TRBJ1-5; perhaps TRBD1 as D (5 bases). Material for sequencing was PBMCs. This sequence originates from a man aged 50 or older in good health and CMV-seronegative. For the CDR3, the DNA is TGCAGCGTGGGCAGGGATGGTCAGCCCCAGCATTTT. Its translation: CSVGRDGQPQHF.